This T cell receptor (beta chain) is from a study of blood T cell repertoires in COVID-19. Study-level information: The United States, Italy and Spain supplied acute and convalescent COVID-19 samples. From T cells, B-cell-depleted T cells, or PBMCs came the material, which was cDNA or gDNA.

Original handling: Nucleated cell counts were estimated from reference gene primer amplification. Generated by immunoSEQ multiplex PCR, the TCRdb table keeps only in-frame clones and is missing some. For V, J and clone size, that table is used; D and trimming come from the DNA. The sample yields roughly 250,000 clones, roughly 87% seen once. This clone occurred once. The sequenced sample consisted of peripheral blood. This clonotype was obtained from a man in his sixties who had recovered from COVID-19.

CDR3 DNA sequence: TGTGCCACCAGTGAGGCTCGGGGAGGGGGCTACACCTTC. Encoded protein: CATSEARGGGYTF. The chain carries TRBV24-1 and TRBJ1-2; no definite D call. There are 13 residues in the CDR3. Trimming stripped 4 bases from V and 8 bases from J, with 13 bases between. Germline CDR1 reads KGHDR; CDR2 reads SFDVKD.